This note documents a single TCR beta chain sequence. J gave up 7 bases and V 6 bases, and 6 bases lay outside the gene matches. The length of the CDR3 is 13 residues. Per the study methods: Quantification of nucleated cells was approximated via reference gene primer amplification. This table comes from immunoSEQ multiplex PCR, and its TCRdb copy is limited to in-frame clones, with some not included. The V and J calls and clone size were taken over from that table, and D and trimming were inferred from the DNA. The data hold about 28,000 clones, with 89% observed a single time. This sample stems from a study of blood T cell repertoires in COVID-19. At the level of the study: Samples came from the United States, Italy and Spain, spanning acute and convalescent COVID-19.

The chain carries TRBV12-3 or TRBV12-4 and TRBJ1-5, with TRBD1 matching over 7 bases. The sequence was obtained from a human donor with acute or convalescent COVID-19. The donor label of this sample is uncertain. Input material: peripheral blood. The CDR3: CASREQGPQPQHF. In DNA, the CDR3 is TGTGCCAGCAGAGAACAGGGGCCCCAGCCCCAGCATTTT.